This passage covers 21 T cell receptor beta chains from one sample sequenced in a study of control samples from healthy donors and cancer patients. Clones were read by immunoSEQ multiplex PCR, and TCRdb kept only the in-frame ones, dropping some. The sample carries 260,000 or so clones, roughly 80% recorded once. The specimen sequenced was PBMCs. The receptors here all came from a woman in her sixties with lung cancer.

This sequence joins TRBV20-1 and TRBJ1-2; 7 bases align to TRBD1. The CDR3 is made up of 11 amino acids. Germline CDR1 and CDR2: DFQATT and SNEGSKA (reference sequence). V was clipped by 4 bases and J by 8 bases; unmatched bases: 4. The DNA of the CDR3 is TGCAGTGCTACAGGGGGATCGGGCTACACCTTC. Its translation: CSATGGSGYTF.

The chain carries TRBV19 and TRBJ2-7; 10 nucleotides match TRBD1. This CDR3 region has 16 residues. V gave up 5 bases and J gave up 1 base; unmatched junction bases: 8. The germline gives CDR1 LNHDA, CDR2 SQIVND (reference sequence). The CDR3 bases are TGTGCCAGTAGTCCAACCAGGGGACAGGGGTCCTACGAGCAGTACTTC. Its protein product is CASSPTRGQGSYEQYF. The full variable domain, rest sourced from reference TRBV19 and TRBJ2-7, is DGGITQSPKYLFRKEGQNVTLSCEQNLNHDAMYWYRQDPGQGLRLIYYSQIVNDFQKGDIAEGYSVSREKKESFPLTVTSAQKNPTAFYLCASSPTRGQGSYEQYFGPGTRLTVT.

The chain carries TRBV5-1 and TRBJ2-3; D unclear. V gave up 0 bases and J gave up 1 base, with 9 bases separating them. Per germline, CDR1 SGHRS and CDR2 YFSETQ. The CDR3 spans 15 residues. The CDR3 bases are TGCGCCAGCAGCTTGGGGAATGCCGGCACAGATACGCAGTATTTT. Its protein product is CASSLGNAGTDTQYF.

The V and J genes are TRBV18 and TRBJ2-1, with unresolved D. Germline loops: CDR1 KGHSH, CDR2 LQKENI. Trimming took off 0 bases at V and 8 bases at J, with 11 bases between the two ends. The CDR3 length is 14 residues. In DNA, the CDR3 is TGTGCCAGCTCACCACCAGCTAATAGTGATGAGCAGTTCTTC. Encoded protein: CASSPPANSDEQFF. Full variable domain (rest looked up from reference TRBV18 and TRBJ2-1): NAGVMQNPRHLVRRRGQEARLRCSPMKGHSHVYWYRQLPEEGLKFMVYLQKENIIDESGMPKERFSAEFPKEGPSILRIQQVVRGDSAAYFCASSPPANSDEQFFGPGTRLTVL.

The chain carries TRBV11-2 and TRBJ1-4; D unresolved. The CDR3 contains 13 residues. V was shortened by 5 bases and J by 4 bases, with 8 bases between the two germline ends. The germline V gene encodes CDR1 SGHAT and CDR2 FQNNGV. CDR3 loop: CASSAQINEKLFF. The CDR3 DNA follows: TGTGCCAGCAGCGCTCAGATTAATGAAAAACTGTTTTTT.

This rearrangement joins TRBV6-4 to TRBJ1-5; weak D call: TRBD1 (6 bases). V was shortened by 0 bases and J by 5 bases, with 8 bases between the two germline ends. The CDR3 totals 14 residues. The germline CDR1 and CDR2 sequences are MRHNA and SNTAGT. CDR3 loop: CASSDSPGDQPQHF. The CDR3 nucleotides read TGTGCCAGCAGTGACTCGCCAGGGGATCAGCCCCAGCATTTT.

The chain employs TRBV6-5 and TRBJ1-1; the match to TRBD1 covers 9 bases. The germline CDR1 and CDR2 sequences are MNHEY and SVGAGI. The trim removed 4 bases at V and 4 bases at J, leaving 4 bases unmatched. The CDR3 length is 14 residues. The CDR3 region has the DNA TGTGCCAGCAGTTCCATACAGGGGGCCACTGAAGCTTTCTTT. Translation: CASSSIQGATEAFF.

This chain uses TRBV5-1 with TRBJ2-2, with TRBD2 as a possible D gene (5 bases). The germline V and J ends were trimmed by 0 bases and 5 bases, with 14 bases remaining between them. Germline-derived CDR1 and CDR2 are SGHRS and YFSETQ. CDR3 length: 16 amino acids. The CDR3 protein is CASSLDPGPGTGELFF. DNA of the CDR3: TGCGCCAGCAGCTTGGACCCAGGCCCGGGAACCGGGGAGCTGTTTTTT.

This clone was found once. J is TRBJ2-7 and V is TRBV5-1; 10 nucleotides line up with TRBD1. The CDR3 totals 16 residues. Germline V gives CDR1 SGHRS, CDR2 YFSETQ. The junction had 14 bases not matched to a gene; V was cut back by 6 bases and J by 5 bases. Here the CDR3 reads CASTPSGTGDHDEQYF. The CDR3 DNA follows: TGCGCCAGCACCCCCTCCGGGACAGGGGACCACGACGAGCAGTACTTC.

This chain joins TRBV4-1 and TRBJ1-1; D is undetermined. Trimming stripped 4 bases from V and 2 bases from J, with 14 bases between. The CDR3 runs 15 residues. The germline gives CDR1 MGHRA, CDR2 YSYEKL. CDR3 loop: CASSLSQITNTEAFF. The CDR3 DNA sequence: TGCGCCAGCAGCCTTTCCCAGATCACCAACACTGAAGCTTTCTTT.

In nucleotides, the CDR3 is TGTGCCAGCAGTTCCCCGGGGGGCCGGGGGAACACTGAAGCTTTCTTT. Amino acids: CASSSPGGRGNTEAFF. V and J are TRBV28 and TRBJ1-1, with D possibly matching TRBD1 (6 bases). The CDR3 has 16 amino acids. Trimming shortened V by 4 bases and J by 1 base, and 16 bases separated the two germline ends. Germline V gene data show CDR1 as MDHEN and CDR2 as SYDVKM.

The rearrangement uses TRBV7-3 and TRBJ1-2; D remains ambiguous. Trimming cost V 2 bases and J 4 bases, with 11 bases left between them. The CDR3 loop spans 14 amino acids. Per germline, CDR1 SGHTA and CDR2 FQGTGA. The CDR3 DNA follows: TGTGCCAGCAGCTTAGAGGGCAGCCTCTATGGCTACACCTTC. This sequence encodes CASSLEGSLYGYTF.

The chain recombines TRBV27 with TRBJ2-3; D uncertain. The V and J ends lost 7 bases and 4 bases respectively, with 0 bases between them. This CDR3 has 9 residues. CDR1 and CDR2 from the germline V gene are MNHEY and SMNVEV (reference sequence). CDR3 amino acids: CASTDTQYF. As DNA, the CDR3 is TGTGCCAGCACAGATACGCAGTATTTT.

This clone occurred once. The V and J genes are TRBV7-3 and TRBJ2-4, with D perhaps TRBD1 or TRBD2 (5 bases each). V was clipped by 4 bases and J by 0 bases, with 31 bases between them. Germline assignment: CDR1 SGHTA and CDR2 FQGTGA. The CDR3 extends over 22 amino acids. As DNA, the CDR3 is TGTGCCAGCAGCTCAGAAATGCCTCGACCCTGGGACCGCAAATTAGCCAAAAACATTCAGTACTTC. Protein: CASSSEMPRPWDRKLAKNIQYF.

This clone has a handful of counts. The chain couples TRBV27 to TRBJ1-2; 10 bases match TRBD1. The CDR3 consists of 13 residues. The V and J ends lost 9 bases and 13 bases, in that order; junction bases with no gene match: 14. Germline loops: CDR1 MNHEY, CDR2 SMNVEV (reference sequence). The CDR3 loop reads CASSHGQGGFITF. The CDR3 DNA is TGTGCCAGTAGCCATGGACAGGGGGGTTTCATCACCTTC.

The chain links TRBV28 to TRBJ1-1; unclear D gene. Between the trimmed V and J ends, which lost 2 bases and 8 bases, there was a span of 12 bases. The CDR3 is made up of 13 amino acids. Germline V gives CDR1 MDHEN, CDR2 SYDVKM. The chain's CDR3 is CASSLGVNREAFF. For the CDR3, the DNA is TGTGCCAGCAGTTTAGGGGTGAACAGAGAAGCTTTCTTT.

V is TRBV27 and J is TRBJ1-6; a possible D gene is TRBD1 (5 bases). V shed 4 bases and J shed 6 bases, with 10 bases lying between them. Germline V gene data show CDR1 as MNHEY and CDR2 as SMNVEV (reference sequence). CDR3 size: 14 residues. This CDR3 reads CASSWGGVNSPLHF. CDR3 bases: TGTGCCAGCAGTTGGGGAGGGGTTAATTCACCCCTCCACTTT.

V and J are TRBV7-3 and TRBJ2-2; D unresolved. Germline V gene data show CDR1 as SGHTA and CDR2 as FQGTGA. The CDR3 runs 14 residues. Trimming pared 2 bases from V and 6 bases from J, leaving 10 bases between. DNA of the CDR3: TGTGCCAGCAGCTTATCCCTATCTTCCGGGGAGCTGTTTTTT. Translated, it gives CASSLSLSSGELFF.

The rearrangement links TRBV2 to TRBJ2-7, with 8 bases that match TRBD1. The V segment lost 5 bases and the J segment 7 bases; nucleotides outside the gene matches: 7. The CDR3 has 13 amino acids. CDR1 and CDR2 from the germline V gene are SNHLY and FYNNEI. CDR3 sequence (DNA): TGTGCCAGCAGTTCACAGGGGGTCGGTGAGCAGTACTTC. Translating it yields CASSSQGVGEQYF.

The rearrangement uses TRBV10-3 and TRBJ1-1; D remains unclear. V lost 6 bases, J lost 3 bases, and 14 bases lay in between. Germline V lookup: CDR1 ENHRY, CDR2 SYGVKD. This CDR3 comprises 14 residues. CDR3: CAISPLGMDTEAFF. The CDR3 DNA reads TGTGCCATCAGCCCATTAGGAATGGACACTGAAGCTTTCTTT.

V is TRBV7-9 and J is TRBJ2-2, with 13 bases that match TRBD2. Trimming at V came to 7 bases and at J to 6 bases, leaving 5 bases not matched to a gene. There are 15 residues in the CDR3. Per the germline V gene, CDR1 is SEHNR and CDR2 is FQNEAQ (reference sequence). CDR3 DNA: TGTGCCAGCACAACTACTAGCGGGAGGGCCGGGGAGCTGTTTTTT. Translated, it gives CASTTTSGRAGELFF.